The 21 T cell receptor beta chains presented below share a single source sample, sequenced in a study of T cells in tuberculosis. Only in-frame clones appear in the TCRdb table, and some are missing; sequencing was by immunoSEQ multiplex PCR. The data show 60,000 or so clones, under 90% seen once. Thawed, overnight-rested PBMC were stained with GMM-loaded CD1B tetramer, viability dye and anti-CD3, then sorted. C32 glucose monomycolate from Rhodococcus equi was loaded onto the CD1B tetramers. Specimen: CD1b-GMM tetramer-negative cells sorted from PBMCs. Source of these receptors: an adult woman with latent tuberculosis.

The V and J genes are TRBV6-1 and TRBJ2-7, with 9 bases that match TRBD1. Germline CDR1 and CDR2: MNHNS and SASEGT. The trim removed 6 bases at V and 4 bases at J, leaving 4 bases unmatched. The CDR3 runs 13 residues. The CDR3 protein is CASRRDRVYEQYF. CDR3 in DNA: TGTGCCAGCAGAAGGGACAGGGTATACGAGCAGTACTTC.

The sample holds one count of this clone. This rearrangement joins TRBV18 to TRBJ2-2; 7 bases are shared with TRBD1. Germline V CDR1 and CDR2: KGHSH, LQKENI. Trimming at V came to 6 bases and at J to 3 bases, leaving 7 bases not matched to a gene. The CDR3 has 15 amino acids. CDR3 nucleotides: TGTGCCAGCTCGACGGGACAGACACACACCGGGGAGCTGTTTTTT. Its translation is CASSTGQTHTGELFF.

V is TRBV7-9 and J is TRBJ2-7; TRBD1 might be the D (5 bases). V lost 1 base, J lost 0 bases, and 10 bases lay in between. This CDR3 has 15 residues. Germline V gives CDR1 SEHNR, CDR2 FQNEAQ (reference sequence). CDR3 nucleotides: TGTGCCAGCAGCTTAGGGCAGGGTCCCTCCTACGAGCAGTACTTC. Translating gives CASSLGQGPSYEQYF.

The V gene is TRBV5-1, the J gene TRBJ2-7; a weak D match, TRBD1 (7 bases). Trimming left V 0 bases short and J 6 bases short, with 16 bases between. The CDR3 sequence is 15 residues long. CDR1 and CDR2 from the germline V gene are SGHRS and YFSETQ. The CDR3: CASSLESRQGGEQYF. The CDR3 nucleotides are TGCGCCAGCAGCTTGGAATCGAGACAGGGAGGCGAGCAGTACTTC.

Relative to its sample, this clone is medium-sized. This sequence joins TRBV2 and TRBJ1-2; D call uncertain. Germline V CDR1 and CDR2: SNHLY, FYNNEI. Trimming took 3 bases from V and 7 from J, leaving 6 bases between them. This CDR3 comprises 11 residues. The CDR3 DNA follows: TGTGCCAGCAGTGAGGGAGGTGGCTACACCTTC. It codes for CASSEGGGYTF.

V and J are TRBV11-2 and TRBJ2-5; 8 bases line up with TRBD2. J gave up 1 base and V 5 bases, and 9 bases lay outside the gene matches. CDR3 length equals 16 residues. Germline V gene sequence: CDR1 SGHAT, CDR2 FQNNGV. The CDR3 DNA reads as TGTGCCAGCAGCCGGCGGGGCGGGGGGATCCAAGAGACCCAGTACTTC. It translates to CASSRRGGGIQETQYF.

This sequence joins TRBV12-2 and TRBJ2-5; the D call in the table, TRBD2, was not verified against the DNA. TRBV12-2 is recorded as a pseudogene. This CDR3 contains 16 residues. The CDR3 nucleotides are TGTGCAAGTCGCTTGTGGGAGTTGTTTTGCCAAGAGACCCAGTACTTC. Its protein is CASRLWELFCQETQYF.

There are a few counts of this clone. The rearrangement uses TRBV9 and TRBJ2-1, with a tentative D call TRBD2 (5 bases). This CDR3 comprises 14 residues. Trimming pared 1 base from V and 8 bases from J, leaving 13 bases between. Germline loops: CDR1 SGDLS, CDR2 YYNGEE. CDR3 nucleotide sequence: TGTGCCAGCAGCGTAATCGGGGAATCCTATGAGCAGTTCTTC. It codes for CASSVIGESYEQFF.

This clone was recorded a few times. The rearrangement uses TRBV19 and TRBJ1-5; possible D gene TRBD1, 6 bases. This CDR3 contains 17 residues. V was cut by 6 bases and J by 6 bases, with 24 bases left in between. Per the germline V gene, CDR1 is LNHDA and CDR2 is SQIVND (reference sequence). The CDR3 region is CASSRIRGQTGRQPQHF. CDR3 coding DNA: TGTGCCAGTAGCAGAATCAGGGGCCAAACAGGGCGTCAGCCCCAGCATTTT. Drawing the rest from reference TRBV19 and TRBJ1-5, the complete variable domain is DGGITQSPKYLFRKEGQNVTLSCEQNLNHDAMYWYRQDPGQGLRLIYYSQIVNDFQKGDIAEGYSVSREKKESFPLTVTSAQKNPTAFYLCASSRIRGQTGRQPQHFGDGTRLSIL.

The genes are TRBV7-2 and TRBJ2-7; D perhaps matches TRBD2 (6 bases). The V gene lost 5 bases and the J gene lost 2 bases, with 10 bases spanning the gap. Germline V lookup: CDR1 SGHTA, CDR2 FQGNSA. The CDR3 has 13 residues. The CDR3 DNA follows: TGTGCCAGCAGCCGTACTAGCACCTACGAGCAGTACTTC. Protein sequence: CASSRTSTYEQYF.

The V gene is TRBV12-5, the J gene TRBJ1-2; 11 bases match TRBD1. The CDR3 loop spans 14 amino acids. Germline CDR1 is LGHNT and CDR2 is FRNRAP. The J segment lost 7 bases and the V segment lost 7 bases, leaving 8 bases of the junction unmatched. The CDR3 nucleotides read TGTGCTAGTGCCTTGGACAGGGGGCAAGGTGGCTACACCTTC. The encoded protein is CASALDRGQGGYTF. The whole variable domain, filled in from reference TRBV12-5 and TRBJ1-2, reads DARVTQTPRHKVTEMGQEVTMRCQPILGHNTVFWYRQTMMQGLELLAYFRNRAPLDDSGMPKDRFSAEMPDATLATLKIQPSEPRDSAVYFCASALDRGQGGYTFGSGTRLTVV.

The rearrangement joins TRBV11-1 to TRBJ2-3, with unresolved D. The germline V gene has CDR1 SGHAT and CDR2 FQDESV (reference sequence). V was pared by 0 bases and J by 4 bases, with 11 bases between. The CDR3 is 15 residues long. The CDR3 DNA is TGTGCCAGCAGCTTAGCGGGCCCCCTCCCAGATACGCAGTATTTT. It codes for CASSLAGPLPDTQYF.

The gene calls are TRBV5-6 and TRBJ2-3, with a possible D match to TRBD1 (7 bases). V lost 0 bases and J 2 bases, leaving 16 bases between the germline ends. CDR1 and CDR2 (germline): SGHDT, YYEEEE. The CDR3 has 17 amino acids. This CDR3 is CASSLVRGVAITDTQYF. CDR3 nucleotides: TGTGCCAGCAGCTTGGTCAGGGGGGTGGCGATCACAGATACGCAGTATTTT.

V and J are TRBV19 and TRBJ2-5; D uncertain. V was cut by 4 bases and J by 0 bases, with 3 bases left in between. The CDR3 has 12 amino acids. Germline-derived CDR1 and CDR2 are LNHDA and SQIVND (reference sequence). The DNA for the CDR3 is TGTGCCAGTAGTAACTACCAAGAGACCCAGTACTTC. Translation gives CASSNYQETQYF.

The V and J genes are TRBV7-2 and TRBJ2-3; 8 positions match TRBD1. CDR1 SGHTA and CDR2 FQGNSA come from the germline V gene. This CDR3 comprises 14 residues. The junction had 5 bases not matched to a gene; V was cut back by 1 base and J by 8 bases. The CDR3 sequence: CASSLGTGTGTQYF. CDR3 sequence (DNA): TGTGCCAGCAGCTTAGGGACAGGGACCGGTACGCAGTATTTT.

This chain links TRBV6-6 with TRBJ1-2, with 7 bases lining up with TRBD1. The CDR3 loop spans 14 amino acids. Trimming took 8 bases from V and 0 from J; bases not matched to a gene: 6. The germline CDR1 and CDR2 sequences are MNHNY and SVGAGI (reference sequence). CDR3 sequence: CASLGQTANYGYTF. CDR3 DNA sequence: TGTGCCAGCCTGGGACAGACCGCTAACTATGGCTACACCTTC.

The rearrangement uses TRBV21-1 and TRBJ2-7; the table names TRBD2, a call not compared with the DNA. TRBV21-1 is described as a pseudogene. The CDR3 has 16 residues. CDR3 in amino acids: CASSKVRGGRAYEQYF. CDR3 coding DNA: TGTGCCAGCAGCAAAGTGAGGGGCGGGAGGGCCTACGAGCAGTACTTC.

The CDR3 spells CASSDYSGLSNQPQHF. The CDR3 region has the DNA TGTGCCAGCAGTGACTACAGCGGGTTGAGCAATCAGCCCCAGCATTTT. J is TRBJ1-5 and V is TRBV6-1; no firm D call. The V end lost 3 bases, the J end lost 1 base, and 13 bases lay between the germline ends. The germline gives CDR1 MNHNS, CDR2 SASEGT. The CDR3 runs 16 residues.

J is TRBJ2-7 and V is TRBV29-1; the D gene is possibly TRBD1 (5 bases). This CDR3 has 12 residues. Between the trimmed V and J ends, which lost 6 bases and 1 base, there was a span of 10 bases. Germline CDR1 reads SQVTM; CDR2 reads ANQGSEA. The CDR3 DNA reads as TGCAGCGTACGGACATTGTCCTACGAGCAGTACTTC. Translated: CSVRTLSYEQYF.

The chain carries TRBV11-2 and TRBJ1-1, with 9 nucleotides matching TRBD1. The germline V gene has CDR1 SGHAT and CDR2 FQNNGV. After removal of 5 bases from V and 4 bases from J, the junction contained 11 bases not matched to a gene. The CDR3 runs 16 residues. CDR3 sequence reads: CASSSRRQGGITEAFF. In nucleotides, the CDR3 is TGTGCCAGCAGCAGCAGGAGACAGGGGGGAATCACTGAAGCTTTCTTT.

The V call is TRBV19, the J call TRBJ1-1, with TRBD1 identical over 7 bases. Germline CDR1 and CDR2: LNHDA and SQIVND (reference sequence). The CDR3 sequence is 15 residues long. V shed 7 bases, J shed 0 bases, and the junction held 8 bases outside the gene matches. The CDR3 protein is CASTTTGALNTEAFF. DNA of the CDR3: TGTGCCAGTACCACTACAGGGGCTCTGAACACTGAAGCTTTCTTT.